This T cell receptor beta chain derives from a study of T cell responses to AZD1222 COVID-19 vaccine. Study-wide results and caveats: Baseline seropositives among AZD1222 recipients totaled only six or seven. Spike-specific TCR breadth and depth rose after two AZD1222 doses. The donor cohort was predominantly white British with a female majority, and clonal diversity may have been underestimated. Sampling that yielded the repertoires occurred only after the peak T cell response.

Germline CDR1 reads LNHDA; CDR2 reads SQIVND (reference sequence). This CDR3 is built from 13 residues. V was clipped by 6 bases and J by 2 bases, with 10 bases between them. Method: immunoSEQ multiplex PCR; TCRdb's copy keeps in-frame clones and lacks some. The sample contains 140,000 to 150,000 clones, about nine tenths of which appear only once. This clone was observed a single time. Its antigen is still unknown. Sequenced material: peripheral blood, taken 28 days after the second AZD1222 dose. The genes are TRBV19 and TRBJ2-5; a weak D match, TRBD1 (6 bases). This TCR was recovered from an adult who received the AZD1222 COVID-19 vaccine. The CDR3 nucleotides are TGTGCCAGTAGCAGGGGACGGCAAGAGACCCAGTACTTC. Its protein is CASSRGRQETQYF. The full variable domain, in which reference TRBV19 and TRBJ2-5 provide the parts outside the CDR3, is DGGITQSPKYLFRKEGQNVTLSCEQNLNHDAMYWYRQDPGQGLRLIYYSQIVNDFQKGDIAEGYSVSREKKESFPLTVTSAQKNPTAFYLCASSRGRQETQYFGPGTRLLVL.